Listed below are T cell receptor beta chains from one sample, sequenced in a study of CD8+CD57+ T cells in acquired aplastic anemia. In TCRdb, the reads were re-called with MiXCR into one record per CDR3 protein. This table holds 150,000 or so distinct CDR3 sequences, roughly 49% found once. Material: sorted CD4+, CD8+, or CD8+CD57+ T cells (not recorded which) from PBMCs. These TCRs come from a human donor with aplastic anemia. CDR3s include the opening cysteine and the closing phenylalanine or tryptophan. The D gene is left open where the match is weak. Only some rows state a clone size, as once, few, many or a class for expanded clones.

J	V	D	size	DNA	CDR3
TRBJ2-1	TRBV6-4	TRBD2	few	TGTGCCAGCAGTCGGACTAGCGGGGGGTCCTCCTACAATGAGCAGTTCTTC	CASSRTSGGSSYNEQFF
TRBJ1-1	TRBV24-1	NA	NA	TGTGCCACCAGATCCTCTCTGGGGAACACTGAAGCTTTCTTT	CATRSSLGNTEAFF
TRBJ2-5	TRBV10-3	TRBD1	few	TGTGCCATCAAGACAGGGGGGGGCCAAGAGACCCAGTACTTC	CAIKTGGGQETQYF
TRBJ1-6	TRBV4-3	NA	many	TGCGCCAGCAGCCAAGAATGGGGGGATCCTTATAATTCACCCCTCCACTTT	CASSQEWGDPYNSPLHF
TRBJ1-3	TRBV20-1	NA	NA	TGCAGTGGAAGGGGGGCGGACGACACCATATATTTT	CSGRGADDTIYF
TRBJ2-7	TRBV27	NA	many	TGTGCCAACAGGGTAATCTACGAGCAGTACTTC	CANRVIYEQYF
TRBJ2-5	TRBV5-1	NA	NA	TGCGCCAGCAGCTTAATACAGGCGGGAGAGACCCAGTACTTC	CASSLIQAGETQYF
TRBJ2-7	TRBV20-1	NA	many	TGCAGTGCTAGAGATCTGTCAGAGTGGTCCTACGAGCAGTACTTC	CSARDLSEWSYEQYF
TRBJ1-6	TRBV7-6	TRBD1	few	TGTGCCAGCAGCTTAGGACAGGGGGTTTCACCCCTCCACTTT	CASSLGQGVSPLHF
TRBJ2-7	TRBV19	NA	NA	TGTGCCAGTAGTATAAGGCGAGGTCCCTACGAGCAGTACTTC	CASSIRRGPYEQYF
TRBJ1-1	TRBV4-3	TRBD1	once	TGCGCCGGCAGCCAAACAGGGGACACTGAAGCTTTCTTT	CAGSQTGDTEAFF
TRBJ1-5	TRBV20-1	TRBD1	NA	TGCAGTGCTAGAACAGGGGGCGATCAGCCCCAGCATTTT	CSARTGGDQPQHF
TRBJ2-2	TRBV7-3	NA	NA	TGTGCCAGCAGCTTAAGAGCAGGGAACACCGGGGAGCTGTTTTTT	CASSLRAGNTGELFF
TRBJ2-7	TRBV10-3	TRBD1	few	TGTGCCATCAGCGACAGGGTCTCGGACGAGCAGTACTTC	CAISDRVSDEQYF
TRBJ1-2	TRBV6-2/TRBV6-3	NA	many	TGTGCCAGCAGTTATGTCCAGGAAGATGGCTACACCTTC	CASSYVQEDGYTF
TRBJ1-2	TRBV29-1	NA	NA	TGCAGCGTTGAAGACAAGGAGAACTATGGCTACACCTTC	CSVEDKENYGYTF
TRBJ2-7	TRBV10-3	NA	NA	TGTGCCATCAGTGATGCCTATCCCTACGAGCAGTACTTC	CAISDAYPYEQYF
TRBJ2-5	TRBV6-1	TRBD2	few	TGTGCCAGCAGTGGACTAGCGGGGGGCCAAGAGACCCAGTACTTC	CASSGLAGGQETQYF
TRBJ1-5	TRBV7-6	TRBD1	NA	TGTGCCAGCAGCTTAGCTGACAGGGGCCCTCAGCCCCAGCATTTT	CASSLADRGPQPQHF
TRBJ1-2	TRBV7-9	NA	few	TGTGCCAGCAGCTTAGGTGGGGGCTATGGCTACACCTTC	CASSLGGGYGYTF
TRBJ2-1	TRBV29-1	NA	NA	TGCAGCGTTGGTAAGCGGCAGGACTCTGAGCAGTTCTTC	CSVGKRQDSEQFF
TRBJ2-2	TRBV6-1	TRBD1	many	TGTGCCAGCAGCCCAGGACAGGGAAGTACCGGGGAGCTGTTTTTT	CASSPGQGSTGELFF
TRBJ1-6	TRBV5-1	TRBD1	NA	TGCGCCAGCAGCTCACGGACAGGTCCGGATCCACCCCTCCACTTT	CASSSRTGPDPPLHF
TRBJ2-7	TRBV20-1	TRBD2	NA	TGCAGTGCTAGATATTGGCTAGCGGGAGGAAGCTACGAGCAGTACTTC	CSARYWLAGGSYEQYF
TRBJ2-1	TRBV7-7	NA	NA	TGTGCTAGCAGCTTATCCCCCCGAGGGACTCTGTTCTTC	CASSLSPRGTLFF
TRBJ2-5	TRBV3-1	NA	many	TGTGCCAGCAGCAAACCGGGACAACAAGAGACCCAGTACTTC	CASSKPGQQETQYF
TRBJ2-7	TRBV7-8	NA	NA	TGTGCCAGCAGTTTTGAATACTCCTACGAGCAGTACTTC	CASSFEYSYEQYF
TRBJ2-7	TRBV2	NA	NA	TGTGCCAGCAGCACCGGCCGAGACGGAACCTACGAGCAGTACTTC	CASSTGRDGTYEQYF